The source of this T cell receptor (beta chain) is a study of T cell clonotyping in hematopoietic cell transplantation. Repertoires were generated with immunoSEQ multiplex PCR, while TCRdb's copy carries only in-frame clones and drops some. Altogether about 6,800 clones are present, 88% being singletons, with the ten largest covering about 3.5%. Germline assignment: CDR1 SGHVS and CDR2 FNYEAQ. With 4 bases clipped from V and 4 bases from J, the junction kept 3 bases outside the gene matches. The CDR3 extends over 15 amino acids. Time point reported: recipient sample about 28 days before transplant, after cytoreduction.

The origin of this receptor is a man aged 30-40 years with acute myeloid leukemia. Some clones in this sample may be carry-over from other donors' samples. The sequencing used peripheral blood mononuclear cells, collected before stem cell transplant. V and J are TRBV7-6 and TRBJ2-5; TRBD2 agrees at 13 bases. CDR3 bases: TGTGCCAGCAGCTGGGGACTAGCGGGAAGAGAGACCCAGTACTTC. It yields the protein CASSWGLAGRETQYF.